Shown below are 17 T cell receptor beta chains from a single sample sequenced in a study of CD8+ T cells in alopecia areata. Treatment indicated: oral pan-JAK inhibitor, 5-10 mg twice daily. Sequencing used cDNA as its template, made by extracting RNA and reverse transcribing it. Profiling relied on immunoSEQ multiplex PCR, and the TCRdb table lists in-frame clones only, not all of them. Of 150,000 to 200,000 clones listed, less than 70% are singletons. The sample consisted of CD4+ T cells sorted from blood, taken at week 24, from a patient treated with tofacitinib. All receptors come from a human donor with alopecia areata.

V is TRBV10-3 and J is TRBJ1-1; D may be TRBD1 (5 bases). CDR1 and CDR2 (germline): ENHRY, SYGVKD. V was shortened by 4 bases and J by 5 bases, with 11 bases between the two germline ends. The CDR3 is 13 residues long. Written as DNA, the CDR3 is TGTGCCATCAGTGTAATGGCAGGGACTGAAGCTTTCTTT. As protein: CAISVMAGTEAFF.

In its sample, this clone was seen once. This chain uses TRBV5-4 with TRBJ2-3, with a tentative D call TRBD2 (5 bases). CDR3 length: 12 residues. Germline V lookup: CDR1 SGHNT, CDR2 YYREEE (reference sequence). V was cut by 4 bases and J by 6 bases, with 9 bases left in between. This CDR3 reads CASSLSSDTQYF. The CDR3 coding sequence is TGTGCCAGCAGCCTCTCTAGCGATACGCAGTATTTT.

In its sample, this clone was seen a few times. The rearrangement joins TRBV7-9 to TRBJ1-1, with a possible D match to TRBD1 (5 bases). The CDR3 runs 13 residues. With 3 bases removed from V and 5 bases from J, the gap between germline ends came to 10 bases. Looked up from germline, CDR1 is SEHNR and CDR2 is FQNEAQ (reference sequence). CDR3 loop: CASSFGAGTEAFF. The CDR3 region has the DNA TGTGCCAGCAGCTTTGGGGCGGGAACTGAAGCTTTCTTT.

The table lists this clone with a few counts. DNA of the CDR3: TGTGCCTGGAGTCTACAGGGCTATGGCTACACCTTC. Amino acids: CAWSLQGYGYTF. The gene calls are TRBV30 and TRBJ1-2; weak D call: TRBD1 (6 bases). Trimming shortened V by 2 bases and J by 4 bases, and 8 bases separated the two germline ends. The germline gives CDR1 GTSNPN, CDR2 SVGIG (reference sequence). There are 12 residues in the CDR3.

V usage is TRBV5-1 and J usage is TRBJ1-1; D remains unclear. CDR1 SGHRS and CDR2 YFSETQ come from the germline V gene. Between the trimmed V and J ends, which lost 0 bases and 6 bases, there was a span of 9 bases. The CDR3 totals 13 residues. The CDR3 coding sequence is TGCGCCAGCAGCTTGGCCGGGAGATCTGAAGCTTTCTTT. This translates into CASSLAGRSEAFF.

The genes are TRBV28 and TRBJ2-5, with D maybe TRBD1 (5 bases). From germline, CDR1 is MDHEN and CDR2 SYDVKM. CDR3 length: 11 residues. Trimming took off 8 bases at V and 5 bases at J, with 9 bases between the two ends. CDR3 sequence (DNA): TGTGCCAGCCACAGGCACGAGACCCAGTACTTC. It is translated as CASHRHETQYF.

The rearrangement links TRBV5-1 to TRBJ2-5; TRBD1 matches 7 bases. The CDR3 is made up of 14 amino acids. After removal of 4 bases from V and 5 bases from J, the junction contained 8 bases not matched to a gene. CDR1 is SGHRS, CDR2 YFSETQ, per germline. The CDR3 region has the DNA TGCGCCAGCAGCACCGACAGGGAGTCGGAGACCCAGTACTTC. Its protein is CASSTDRESETQYF.

This rearrangement joins TRBV21-1 to TRBJ2-5. TRBV21-1 is a pseudogene segment. This CDR3 spans 10 amino acids. As DNA, the CDR3 is TGTGCCAGCAGCAAAGCGCTTTCGTACTTC. This gives the protein CASSKALSYF.

V gene TRBV6-6 combines with J gene TRBJ1-1; D is perhaps TRBD1 (6 bases). V was cut by 6 bases and J by 7 bases, with 9 bases left in between. Germline CDR1 reads MNHNY; CDR2 reads SVGAGI (reference sequence). CDR3 length: 11 amino acids. The CDR3 loop is CASREDSEAFF. CDR3 DNA sequence: TGTGCCAGCAGAGAGGACAGTGAAGCTTTCTTT.

This clone was detected a few times. V and J are TRBV5-1 and TRBJ2-7, with TRBD1 matching 7 bases. Germline loops: CDR1 SGHRS, CDR2 YFSETQ. With V trimmed by 5 bases and J by 2 bases, 4 bases remained unmatched. This CDR3 is 13 amino acids long. The CDR3 loop reads CASRSGGTYEQYF. The CDR3 nucleotides read TGCGCCAGCAGATCAGGGGGTACCTACGAGCAGTACTTC.

The gene calls are TRBV5-1 and TRBJ1-1; no clear D gene. The CDR3 runs 15 residues. V was clipped by 0 bases and J by 0 bases, with 9 bases between them. CDR1 SGHRS and CDR2 YFSETQ come from the germline V gene. Here the CDR3 reads CASSLAGVMNTEAFF. DNA of the CDR3: TGCGCCAGCAGCTTGGCTGGGGTCATGAACACTGAAGCTTTCTTT.

The J gene is TRBJ1-2, the V gene TRBV6-5; D might be TRBD1 (6 bases). V lost 7 bases to trimming and J lost 5 bases, with 17 bases between them. This CDR3 has 14 amino acids. The germline V gene has CDR1 MNHEY and CDR2 SVGAGI. CDR3 nucleotide sequence: TGTGCCAGCAATAAACAGGGAATTGGTTATGGCTACACCTTC. The encoded protein is CASNKQGIGYGYTF.

The chain recombines TRBV30 with TRBJ1-6; TRBD1 agrees at 7 bases. With 4 bases clipped from V and 6 bases from J, the junction kept 6 bases outside the gene matches. CDR1 is GTSNPN and CDR2 is SVGIG in the germline V gene (reference sequence). The CDR3 loop spans 14 amino acids. The CDR3, as DNA: TGTGCCTGGACCCTGGGACAGCTTAATTCACCCCTCCACTTT. It yields the protein CAWTLGQLNSPLHF.

This chain links TRBV9 with TRBJ2-4; possibly TRBD1 for D (6 bases). The CDR3 has 15 amino acids. Between the trimmed V and J ends, which lost 7 bases and 0 bases, there was a span of 14 bases. Germline V gene lookup returns CDR1 SGDLS and CDR2 YYNGEE. The CDR3 reads CASGRGGLAKNIQYF. Written as DNA, the CDR3 is TGTGCCAGCGGCAGGGGCGGGCTAGCCAAAAACATTCAGTACTTC. The whole variable domain, remainder taken from reference TRBV9 and TRBJ2-4, is DSGVTQTPKHLITATGQRVTLRCSPRSGDLSVYWYQQSLDQGLQFLIQYYNGEERAKGNILERFSAQQFPDLHSELNLSSLELGDSALYFCASGRGGLAKNIQYFGAGTRLSVL.

The chain is built from TRBV19 and TRBJ1-2; 7 bases line up with TRBD1. This CDR3 is built from 13 residues. The V gene end was trimmed by 6 bases and the J gene end by 4 bases; junction bases not matched to a gene: 5. Germline CDR1 LNHDA, CDR2 SQIVND (reference sequence). CDR3 DNA sequence: TGTGCCAGTAGCCCACAGGGGTTCTATGGCTACACCTTC. It yields the protein CASSPQGFYGYTF.

The chain links TRBV7-2 to TRBJ2-5; 7 positions match TRBD1. The CDR3 spans 15 residues. Germline-derived CDR1 and CDR2 are SGHTA and FQGNSA. The junction had 12 bases not matched to a gene; V was cut back by 2 bases and J by 9 bases. The CDR3 DNA follows: TGTGCCAGCAGCTTAAGACAGGGTAACCTCTTGGCCCAGTACTTC. Protein product: CASSLRQGNLLAQYF.

This clone was counted a few times. Here the CDR3 DNA reads TGTGCCAGCAGCTTGACAGGGGGTGAGCAGTTCTTC. Translation: CASSLTGGEQFF. The V and J genes are TRBV6-1 and TRBJ2-1, with 9 bases fitting TRBD1. Trimming took 6 bases from V and 9 from J; bases not matched to a gene: 3. This CDR3 contains 12 residues. Germline CDR1 reads MNHNS; CDR2 reads SASEGT.